These 27 T cell receptor beta chains share one sample of origin, sequenced in a study of blood T cell repertoires in COVID-19. Repertoires were generated with immunoSEQ multiplex PCR, while TCRdb's copy carries only in-frame clones and drops some. The sample consists of approximately 500,000 clones, 85% to 90% of them appearing once. Source material: peripheral blood. These TCRs come from a woman between 50 and 59 years old with COVID-19, enrolled during active disease.

The chain couples TRBV27 to TRBJ2-1, with 9 bases that match TRBD1. CDR3 length equals 19 residues. V shed 7 bases and J 0 bases; nucleotides not matched to a gene: 16. In germline, CDR1 is MNHEY, CDR2 SMNVEV (reference sequence). CDR3 residues: CASTTGTGRGLSSYNEQFF. In DNA form, the CDR3 reads TGTGCCAGCACGACGGGGACAGGGAGGGGCTTAAGCTCCTACAATGAGCAGTTCTTC.

The CDR3: CASLRTASSYNEQFF. The DNA for the CDR3 is TGTGCCAGCTTGCGGACTGCAAGCTCCTACAATGAGCAGTTCTTC. The rearrangement links TRBV18 to TRBJ2-1; perhaps TRBD2 as D (5 bases). This CDR3 is 15 amino acids long. V lost 7 bases to trimming and J lost 0 bases, with 13 bases between them. Germline CDR1 KGHSH, CDR2 LQKENI.

The chain couples TRBV10-3 to TRBJ2-7; 11 nucleotides agree with TRBD2. The junction had 7 bases not matched to a gene; V was cut back by 7 bases and J by 2 bases. The CDR3 loop spans 15 amino acids. From germline, CDR1 is ENHRY and CDR2 SYGVKD. The DNA for the CDR3 is TGTGCCATCACCGAGGGACTAGCGGCACCCTACGAGCAGTACTTC. Protein sequence: CAITEGLAAPYEQYF.

A note on this clone: Other DNA sequences in this specimen translate into the identical CDR3. This chain links TRBV19 with TRBJ1-2, with TRBD1 matching over 10 bases. This CDR3 has 14 amino acids. V gave up 3 bases and J gave up 5 bases; unmatched junction bases: 3. CDR1 is LNHDA and CDR2 is SQIVND in the germline V gene (reference sequence). CDR3 nucleotide sequence: TGTGCCAGTAGTATCGGACAGGGGGGGTATGGCTACACCTTC. Its protein is CASSIGQGGYGYTF.

The V and J genes are TRBV9 and TRBJ2-2; 8 positions agree with TRBD1. The germline CDR1 and CDR2 sequences are SGDLS and YYNGEE. V shed 0 bases, J shed 6 bases, and the junction held 1 base outside the gene matches. The CDR3 is made up of 14 amino acids. CDR3 residues: CASSVEQGAGELFF. The CDR3 DNA reads as TGTGCCAGCAGCGTAGAACAGGGGGCCGGGGAGCTGTTTTTT.

This sequence joins TRBV30 and TRBJ1-1; 8 nucleotides agree with TRBD1. Germline trimming cut 5 bases from V and 1 base from J; bases unmatched to any gene: 3. The CDR3 spans 13 residues. Germline lookup yields CDR1 GTSNPN and CDR2 SVGIG (reference sequence). The CDR3 protein is CAWGGQANTEAFF. The CDR3 DNA is TGTGCCTGGGGGGGACAGGCGAACACTGAAGCTTTCTTT.

This chain links TRBV30 with TRBJ1-6; 10 positions match TRBD1. Trimming removed 2 bases from V and 10 bases from J; junction bases left unmatched: 5. The CDR3 has 14 residues. CDR1 and CDR2 (germline): GTSNPN, SVGIG (reference sequence). The CDR3 DNA is TGTGCCTGGAGTCCCGGGACAGGGGACTCACCCCTCCACTTT. Amino acids: CAWSPGTGDSPLHF.

This clone was detected only a few times. The V and J genes are TRBV12-3 or TRBV12-4 and TRBJ1-5, with D hard to call. The CDR3 sequence is 12 residues long. The V and J ends lost 7 bases and 7 bases respectively, with 11 bases between them. In DNA form, the CDR3 reads TGTGCCAGCACCTTTGGGGAGCAGCCCCAGCATTTT. Translating gives CASTFGEQPQHF.

This chain links TRBV24-1 with TRBJ1-5; no firm D call. Germline V gene data show CDR1 as KGHDR and CDR2 as SFDVKD. V was cut by 4 bases and J by 2 bases, with 8 bases left in between. This CDR3 has 14 residues. The CDR3 sequence: CATSDPSGNQPQHF. The CDR3, as DNA: TGTGCCACCAGTGACCCCTCGGGCAATCAGCCCCAGCATTTT.

In the case of this clone: Other DNA sequences in this specimen translate into the identical CDR3. The chain is built from TRBV2 and TRBJ2-7, with 7 bases lining up with TRBD1. This CDR3 has 11 amino acids. The junction had 0 bases not matched to a gene; V was cut back by 7 bases and J by 3 bases. Germline CDR1 is SNHLY and CDR2 is FYNNEI. For the CDR3, the DNA is TGTGCCAGCACAGGGGGCTACGAGCAGTACTTC. Amino acids: CASTGGYEQYF.

This chain uses TRBV3-1 (or the pseudogene TRBV3-2) with TRBJ2-1; maybe TRBD1 (5 bases). The CDR3 is 17 amino acids. The germline V and J ends were trimmed by 7 bases and 3 bases, with 22 bases remaining between them. Germline assignment: CDR1 LGHDT and CDR2 YNNKEL (reference sequence). CDR3 residues: CASTTRRASGSYNEQFF. CDR3 DNA sequence: TGTGCCAGCACCACACGCAGGGCCTCCGGAAGCTACAATGAGCAGTTCTTC.

The CDR3 DNA sequence: TGTGCCAGCAGCTCAGGACAGGGGACGGATGGCTACACCTTC. This codes for CASSSGQGTDGYTF. This chain uses TRBV7-3 with TRBJ1-2; 9 bases are a match to TRBD1. CDR1 is SGHTA and CDR2 is FQGTGA in the germline V gene. This CDR3 is built from 14 residues. J was trimmed by 6 bases and V by 4 bases; bases with no gene match: 6. Looking up the rest from reference TRBV7-3 and TRBJ1-2 gives the full variable domain: GAGVSQTPSNKVTEKGKYVELRCDPISGHTALYWYRQSLGQGPEFLIYFQGTGAADDSGLPNDRFFAVRPEGSVSTLKIQRTERGDSAVYLCASSSGQGTDGYTFGSGTRLTVV.

This chain uses TRBV9 with TRBJ2-1, with a tentative D call TRBD1 (6 bases). V was clipped by 2 bases and J by 6 bases, with 9 bases between them. Germline CDR1 reads SGDLS; CDR2 reads YYNGEE. This CDR3 spans 13 amino acids. Written as DNA, the CDR3 is TGTGCCAGCAGCGTTGGACAGCGCAATGAGCAGTTCTTC. It specifies CASSVGQRNEQFF.

CDR3 sequence reads: CASSLGQNNEKLFF. The CDR3 region has the DNA TGTGCCAGCAGCTTGGGACAGAATAATGAAAAACTGTTTTTT. The chain is built from TRBV7-9 and TRBJ1-4; TRBD1 agrees at 7 bases. Germline V gene sequence: CDR1 SEHNR, CDR2 FQNEAQ (reference sequence). The CDR3 is 14 amino acids. V shed 3 bases and J 4 bases; nucleotides not matched to a gene: 2.

Worth noting for this clone: The sample carries other DNA sequences with the same CDR3. As DNA, the CDR3 is TGCGCCAGCAGTTTGACAGGGACGAACACTGAAGCTTTCTTT. It translates to CASSLTGTNTEAFF. The V and J genes are TRBV5-1 and TRBJ1-1; TRBD1 matches 7 bases. The germline gives CDR1 SGHRS, CDR2 YFSETQ. The CDR3 has 14 residues. The ends lost 5 bases at V and 1 base at J; junction bases unmatched: 5. The whole variable domain, filled in from reference TRBV5-1 and TRBJ1-1, reads KAGVTQTPRYLIKTRGQQVTLSCSPISGHRSVSWYQQTPGQGLQFLFEYFSETQRNKGNFPGRFSGRQFSNSRSEMNVSTLELGDSALYLCASSLTGTNTEAFFGQGTRLTVV.

The V call is TRBV7-9, the J call TRBJ2-3; 8 nucleotides align to TRBD2. V trimming: 1 base; J trimming: 5 bases; junction bases outside the gene matches: 8. Per the germline V gene, CDR1 is SEHNR and CDR2 is FQNEAQ (reference sequence). The CDR3 sequence is 16 residues long. The CDR3 DNA sequence: TGTGCCAGCAGCTTAGTGGCTAGCGGGTTTGGAGATACGCAGTATTTT. Its protein product is CASSLVASGFGDTQYF.

The chain has TRBV6-1 and TRBJ1-1, with D unclear. Trimming took off 1 base at V and 2 bases at J, with 11 bases between the two ends. The CDR3 is made up of 15 amino acids. The germline V gene has CDR1 MNHNS and CDR2 SASEGT. The CDR3 loop reads CASSEVWAGNTEAFF. CDR3 bases: TGTGCCAGCAGTGAAGTGTGGGCGGGTAACACTGAAGCTTTCTTT.

The gene calls are TRBV3-1 (or the pseudogene TRBV3-2) and TRBJ2-7, with a tentative D call TRBD2 (5 bases). The V end was cut by 5 bases, the J end by 6 bases, with 14 bases between. This CDR3 contains 13 residues. The germline gives CDR1 LGHDT, CDR2 YNNKEL (reference sequence). As DNA, the CDR3 is TGTGCCAGCAGCTTAACTAGGTTTGCCGAGCAGTACTTC. This codes for CASSLTRFAEQYF.

CDR3 coding DNA: TGTGCCAGCTCACCCGACAGGGACACAGATACGCAGTATTTT. Its translation is CASSPDRDTDTQYF. The J gene is TRBJ2-3, the V gene TRBV18; TRBD1 aligns across 7 bases. The CDR3 runs 14 residues. Trimming removed 3 bases from V and 2 bases from J; junction bases left unmatched: 2. Germline V gene data show CDR1 as KGHSH and CDR2 as LQKENI.

This rearrangement joins TRBV14 to TRBJ2-2; D might be TRBD1 (5 bases). CDR1 SGHDN and CDR2 FVKESK come from the germline V gene. The CDR3 is made up of 17 amino acids. The V gene lost 2 bases and the J gene lost 0 bases, with 13 bases spanning the gap. This chain's CDR3 is CASSQFLGLTNTGELFF. In DNA, the CDR3 is TGTGCCAGCAGCCAATTTTTGGGGCTTACGAACACCGGGGAGCTGTTTTTT.

The chain uses TRBV6-5 and TRBJ2-6, with D perhaps TRBD2 (6 bases). This CDR3 contains 15 residues. Trimming cost V 8 bases and J 1 base, with 12 bases left between them. Germline values: CDR1 MNHEY, CDR2 SVGAGI. The CDR3: CASVQGGSGANVLTF. The CDR3, as DNA: TGTGCCAGCGTTCAGGGAGGATCTGGGGCCAACGTCCTGACTTTC.

This sequence joins TRBV29-1 and TRBJ1-1; possible D gene TRBD1, 6 bases. The germline gives CDR1 SQVTM, CDR2 ANQGSEA. The CDR3 runs 11 residues. V was shortened by 8 bases and J by 4 bases, with 11 bases between the two germline ends. The CDR3 protein is CSYREGTEAFF. CDR3 DNA sequence: TGCAGCTACAGGGAGGGCACTGAAGCTTTCTTT. The full variable domain, with the rest looked up from reference TRBV29-1 and TRBJ1-1, is SAVISQKPSRDICQRGTSLTIQCQVDSQVTMMFWYRQQPGQSLTLIATANQGSEATYESGFVIDKFPISRPNLTFSTLTVSNMSPEDSSIYLCSYREGTEAFFGQGTRLTVV.

This clone has just one count. This chain links TRBV12-5 with TRBJ2-3, with D perhaps TRBD2 (6 bases). The germline V and J ends were trimmed by 7 bases and 3 bases, with 14 bases remaining between them. The CDR3 sequence is 14 residues long. Per germline, CDR1 LGHNT and CDR2 FRNRAP. The CDR3 sequence: CASVPGDPTDTQYF. The DNA for the CDR3 is TGTGCTAGTGTCCCGGGGGACCCAACAGATACGCAGTATTTT.

The sample holds a few counts of this clone. The chain employs TRBV2 and TRBJ1-2; 7 nucleotides align to TRBD1. V lost 7 bases and J lost 0; bases outside the gene matches: 8. Germline V gives CDR1 SNHLY, CDR2 FYNNEI. The CDR3 totals 15 residues. The CDR3: CASNRLQGTNYGYTF. CDR3 nucleotide sequence: TGTGCCAGCAACCGTTTACAGGGGACTAACTATGGCTACACCTTC.

This sequence joins TRBV27 and TRBJ1-6, with 8 bases lining up with TRBD1. The V gene end was trimmed by 1 base and the J gene end by 8 bases; junction bases not matched to a gene: 4. Germline V CDR1 and CDR2: MNHEY, SMNVEV (reference sequence). This CDR3 has 15 residues. The CDR3 loop is CASSLWPGGDSPLHF. CDR3 DNA sequence: TGTGCCAGCAGTTTATGGCCAGGGGGCGATTCACCCCTCCACTTT.

V usage is TRBV2 and J usage is TRBJ2-1, with a weak D call TRBD1 (6 bases). V lost 6 bases and J 8 bases, leaving 11 bases between the germline ends. CDR3 length: 12 amino acids. Germline CDR1 SNHLY, CDR2 FYNNEI. DNA for the CDR3: TGTGCCAGCAGGTATCACAGGGATGAGCAGTTCTTC. Its translation: CASRYHRDEQFF.

This clone was seen only once. This chain links TRBV7-9 with TRBJ2-7; 10 bases fit TRBD1. The CDR3 has 14 residues. V gave up 5 bases and J gave up 5 bases; unmatched junction bases: 6. Germline V gives CDR1 SEHNR, CDR2 FQNEAQ (reference sequence). The CDR3 region is CASSPRDRGNEQYF. Here the CDR3 DNA reads TGTGCCAGCAGCCCCCGGGACAGGGGAAACGAGCAGTACTTC.